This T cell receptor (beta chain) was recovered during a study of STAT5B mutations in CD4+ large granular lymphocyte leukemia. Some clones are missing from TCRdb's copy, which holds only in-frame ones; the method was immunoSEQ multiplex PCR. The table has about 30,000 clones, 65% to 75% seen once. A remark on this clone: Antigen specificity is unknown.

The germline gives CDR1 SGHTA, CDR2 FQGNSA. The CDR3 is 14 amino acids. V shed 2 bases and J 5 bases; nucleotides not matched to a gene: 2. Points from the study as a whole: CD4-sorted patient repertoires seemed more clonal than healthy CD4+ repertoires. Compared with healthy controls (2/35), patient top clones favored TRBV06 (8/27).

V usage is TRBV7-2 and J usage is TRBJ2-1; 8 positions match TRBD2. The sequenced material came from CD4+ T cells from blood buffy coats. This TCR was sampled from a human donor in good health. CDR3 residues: CASSLTSGNNEQFF. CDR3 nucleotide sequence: TGTGCCAGCAGCTTAACTAGCGGAAACAATGAGCAGTTCTTC.